This is a list of T cell receptor beta chains from one sample in a study of T-cell reconstitution after alpha-beta-depleted transplantation in children. Each CDR3 protein is one row after TCRdb ran MiXCR on the PCR reads. The sample includes about 460,000 distinct CDR3 sequences, 10% to 12% of them seen just once. Here the sequenced sample was PBMCs, mostly from graft donor cells, taken 180 days after TCRalphabeta/CD19-depleted stem cell transplant. The receptor source for this set is a female patient aged 2-10 years who had a stem cell transplant for aplastic anemia, so the T cells may come from the graft donor. The CDR3 runs from the conserved cysteine through the conserved F or W. A D gene is named only where the DNA matches it firmly. Clone size, where shown, is once, few, many, or a class for clones that have expanded.

d_call | j_call | clone_size | v_call | cdr3_length | cdr3_aa | cdr3_nt
TRBD2 | TRBJ2-1 | NA | TRBV7-3 | 15 | CASSQGLAGGNEQFF | TGTGCCAGCAGCCAGGGACTAGCGGGAGGCAATGAGCAGTTCTTC
NA | TRBJ1-2 | many | TRBV5-1 | 12 | CASSLDGYGYTF | TGCGCCAGCAGCTTGGACGGCTATGGCTACACCTTC
TRBD1 | TRBJ2-6 | few | TRBV12-3/TRBV12-4 | 18 | CASSLDGRGRSGANVLTF | TGTGCCAGCAGTTTGGACGGCAGGGGGCGGTCTGGGGCCAACGTCCTGACTTTC
TRBD1 | TRBJ2-7 | many | TRBV7-2 | 16 | CASSLVSGTGGYEQYF | TGTGCCAGCAGCTTAGTGTCCGGGACAGGGGGCTACGAGCAGTACTTC
NA | TRBJ2-1 | few | TRBV18 | 13 | CASSPGREKEQFF | TGTGCCAGCTCACCGGGCAGGGAGAAAGAGCAGTTCTTC
NA | TRBJ2-1 | NA | TRBV6-2/TRBV6-3 | 14 | CASSSRGKNNEQFF | TGTGCCAGCAGTTCCCGGGGGAAGAACAATGAGCAGTTCTTC
NA | TRBJ2-2 | few | TRBV6-1 | 14 | CAISDSANTGELFF | TGTGCCATCTCCGACTCGGCGAACACCGGGGAGCTGTTTTTT
NA | TRBJ2-3 | once | TRBV7-9 | 15 | CASSRLWASTDTQYF | TGTGCCAGCAGCCGACTGTGGGCTAGCACAGATACGCAGTATTTT
NA | TRBJ2-2 | few | TRBV6-5 | 18 | CASSYSFGFTSNTGELFF | TGTGCCAGCAGTTACTCTTTCGGATTTACCTCGAACACCGGGGAGCTGTTTTTT
TRBD2 | TRBJ2-1 | NA | TRBV19 | 14 | CASSKLAVPNEQFF | TGTGCCAGTAGCAAACTAGCGGTGCCCAATGAGCAGTTCTTC
NA | TRBJ2-7 | few | TRBV7-2 | 13 | CASSSLVGYEQYF | TGTGCCAGCAGCTCGCTCGTGGGTTACGAGCAGTACTTC
NA | TRBJ2-1 | NA | TRBV7-9 | 11 | CALLGVDEQFF | TGTGCCTTGTTGGGGGTCGATGAGCAGTTCTTC
NA | TRBJ1-3 | NA | TRBV30 | 13 | CAWSAIVANTIYF | TGTGCCTGGAGTGCCATAGTCGCAAACACCATATATTTT
NA | TRBJ1-1 | NA | TRBV29-1 | 14 | CSVEVQGQIYEAFF | TGCAGCGTTGAGGTACAGGGTCAGATTTATGAAGCTTTCTTT
NA | TRBJ1-1 | few | TRBV6-5 | 16 | CASSYWGAGTETEAFF | TGTGCCAGCAGTTACTGGGGGGCAGGGACGGAGACTGAAGCTTTCTTT
NA | TRBJ2-1 | few | TRBV19 | 15 | CASSNGDSHSNEQFF | TGTGCCAGTAGTAACGGGGACTCCCACTCCAATGAGCAGTTCTTC
TRBD1 | TRBJ1-5 | NA | TRBV24-1 | 18 | CATSDAGTGNGDNQPQHF | TGTGCCACCAGTGATGCCGGGACAGGGAATGGCGACAATCAGCCCCAGCATTTT
NA | TRBJ2-7 | many | TRBV29-1 | 12 | CSVVPGSYEQYF | TGCAGCGTTGTCCCAGGGTCCTACGAGCAGTACTTC
TRBD1 | TRBJ1-5 | NA | TRBV12-3/TRBV12-4 | 15 | CASSTGQGLVQPQHF | TGTGCCAGCAGTACGGGACAGGGTTTGGTTCAGCCCCAGCATTTT
NA | TRBJ1-4 | NA | TRBV19 | 14 | CASSIRGSSEKLFF | TGTGCCAGTAGTATTCGAGGGTCGAGTGAAAAACTGTTTTTT
NA | TRBJ1-1 | many | TRBV18 | 13 | CASSPHSPTEAFF | TGTGCCAGCTCACCACATTCCCCCACTGAAGCTTTCTTT
NA | TRBJ1-1 | NA | TRBV24-1 | 12 | CATSDVGSEAFF | TGTGCCACCAGTGACGTCGGGAGCGAAGCTTTCTTT
NA | TRBJ2-1 | NA | TRBV7-9 | 15 | CASSLRGTSIHEQFF | TGTGCCAGCAGCTTACGGGGAACTAGCATCCATGAGCAGTTCTTC
NA | TRBJ2-2 | many | TRBV9 | 13 | CASSEGNTGELFF | TGTGCCAGCAGCGAGGGGAACACCGGGGAGCTGTTTTTT
TRBD1 | TRBJ1-2 | few | TRBV28 | 15 | CASSYTGTGGTGYTF | TGTGCCAGCAGTTATACCGGGACAGGGGGCACGGGCTACACCTTC
NA | TRBJ2-3 | NA | TRBV6-2/TRBV6-3 | 14 | CASSYIKGTDTQYF | TGTGCCAGCAGTTACATCAAGGGCACAGATACGCAGTATTTT
NA | TRBJ2-5 | NA | TRBV6-5 | 14 | CASSYLSNQETQYF | TGTGCCAGCAGTTACCTGAGCAACCAAGAGACCCAGTACTTC
NA | TRBJ2-5 | NA | TRBV29-1 | 14 | CSVVGDTLGETQYF | TGCAGCGTTGTAGGGGACACCCTTGGGGAGACCCAGTACTTC
NA | TRBJ1-2 | many | TRBV27 | 13 | CASSSRRPYGYTF | TGTGCCAGCAGTTCACGACGGCCCTATGGCTACACCTTC
TRBD2 | TRBJ2-3 | many | TRBV6-1 | 15 | CASRPSGRITDTQYF | TGTGCCAGCAGACCTAGCGGGAGAATAACAGATACGCAGTATTTT
NA | TRBJ1-3 | NA | TRBV29-1 | 16 | CSVEVDRDLKANTIYF | TGCAGCGTTGAAGTGGACCGGGACCTTAAAGCGAACACCATATATTTT
TRBD2 | TRBJ2-2 | NA | TRBV14 | 20 | CASSQDWSSGQAANTGELFF | TGTGCCAGCAGCCAAGATTGGTCTAGCGGGCAAGCCGCGAACACCGGGGAGCTGTTTTTT
NA | TRBJ2-7 | NA | TRBV6-5 | 15 | CASSFLRVSPYEQYF | TGTGCCAGCAGTTTCCTCCGGGTCTCTCCCTACGAGCAGTACTTC
NA | TRBJ2-3 | NA | TRBV12-3/TRBV12-4 | 12 | CASSFGLPGQYF | TGTGCCAGCAGTTTCGGACTCCCAGGGCAGTATTTT
NA | TRBJ2-5 | many | TRBV12-3/TRBV12-4 | 13 | CASGKVYQETQYF | TGTGCCAGCGGAAAGGTCTACCAAGAGACCCAGTACTTC
TRBD2 | TRBJ2-1 | NA | TRBV6-2/TRBV6-3 | 20 | CASSYPGGTSGGRSYNEQFF | TGTGCCAGCAGTTACCCGGGGGGGACTAGCGGGGGAAGATCCTACAATGAGCAGTTCTTC